A few counts support the clone carrying this T cell receptor (beta chain). Its antigen is undetermined. Possible read error: a much larger clone is one base away. This specimen belongs to a study of Graves' ophthalmopathy and Graves' hyperthyroidism. Findings and limits, study-wide: With less than 90% sensitivity and roughly 76% specificity, a 13-signature model separated ophthalmopathy from stable hyperthyroidism.

Transcripts of RNA were the source for amplifying TCR beta CDR3 regions. An opening RT-PCR round employed HTBI primers and preceded a second-round multiplex PCR. In TCRdb, the multiplex PCR reads were re-called with MiXCR into one record per CDR3 protein. Among approximately 330,000 distinct CDR3 sequences listed, roughly 15% were seen once. Those donors who had ophthalmopathy presented with moderate-to-severe activity, a CAS of ≥3, a NOSPECS of ≥4 and a duration under 3 months. The sequenced sample was peripheral blood. The clonotype was recovered from an adult man with Graves' ophthalmopathy.

The CDR3 region is CASRRDTPFYAYTGELFF. CDR3 DNA sequence: TGTGCCAGTAGGAGGGACACTCCTTTTTACGCGTACACCGGGGAGCTGTTTTTT. The chain is built from TRBV19 and TRBJ2-2, with D possibly TRBD1 on 6 matching bases. Trimming removed 6 bases from V and 3 bases from J, with 23 bases in between. The CDR3 length is 18 residues. The germline CDR1 and CDR2 sequences are LNHDA and SQIVND (reference sequence).